These T cell receptor beta chains were read from a single sample in a study of CD8 T cells in acute hepatitis C reinfection. Using immunoSEQ multiplex PCR, the repertoire was profiled, and TCRdb retains in-frame clones only, with some absent. The sample includes 1,200 to 1,500 clones, 45% to 60% of them seen just once. The starting material was HCV NS3-1073 tetramer-sorted CD8+ T cells from PBMCs, obtained during acute infection. The receptors derive from a woman in her late teens or twenties with chronic hepatitis C. Each CDR3 is given with its conserved first and last residue.

j_gene,v_gene,CDR3aa
TRBJ2-1,TRBV7-6,CASSITGGAPHEQFF
TRBJ2-2,TRBV4-2,CASSQEVGQGILNTGELFF
TRBJ2-5,TRBV7-6,CASSFSSGEWETQYF
TRBJ2-7,TRBV4-3,CASSQEVGGSSYEQYF
TRBJ2-2,TRBV28,CASLKGGTGELFF
TRBJ2-1,TRBV4-2,CASSQIGTEASYNEQFF
TRBJ2-5,TRBV11-3,CASSLRESSGGLWETQYF
TRBJ2-1,TRBV10-1,CASSTLALGGENLLSYNEQFF
TRBJ2-3,TRBV4-3,CASSFEVASGGGDTQYF
TRBJ2-7,TRBV4-2,CASSQEKGPLEQYF
TRBJ2-1,TRBV4-2,CASSQEMGEGYGEQFF
TRBJ2-7,TRBV11-2,CASSWEVGAPGEQYF
TRBJ1-1,TRBV4-2,CASSQERGAEAFF
TRBJ1-2,TRBV4-3,CASSQVGDGNYGYTF
TRBJ1-5,TRBV5-6,CASSLGDRGPSNQPQHF
TRBJ2-7,TRBV4-2,CASSQEASGAPYEQYF
TRBJ2-7,TRBV4-3,CASSQEGTGGLEQYF
TRBJ1-2,TRBV6-4,CATRIRGAQGYTF
TRBJ1-4,TRBV15,CATSRGTGGEKLFF
TRBJ2-7,TRBV4-1,CASSPEYSSYEQYF
TRBJ1-2,TRBV2,CASMTAAYGYTF
TRBJ2-5,TRBV9,CASSVAGGSGGYQETQYF
TRBJ2-2,TRBV4-2,CASSLEPGAPNTGELFF
TRBJ2-7,TRBV13,CASSWEGGNLYEQYF
TRBJ2-3,TRBV5-8,CASSLGTSGGYTDTQYF
TRBJ2-7,TRBV4-3,CASSQGGAGSGYEQYF
TRBJ2-7,TRBV4-2,CASSQENSGAPYEQYF
TRBJ2-3,TRBV11-1,CASTQEPAAGGGDTQYF
TRBJ2-7,TRBV19,CASSILEGPYEQYF
TRBJ2-7,TRBV27,CASSLMLAGASYEQYF
TRBJ2-7,TRBV7-2,CASSLEVAAGGGDEQYF
TRBJ1-1,TRBV5-8,CASSLKLGTGAPNTEAFF
TRBJ2-1,TRBV4-3,CASSQETAAGGGDEQFF
TRBJ2-2,TRBV19,CASSIEPGAPGELFF
TRBJ2-7,TRBV4-3,CASSQAAGTGDPRSSYEQYF
TRBJ2-1,TRBV13,CASSTTPGLVPQYEQFF
TRBJ2-7,TRBV4-2,CASSQEPLSGLGEQYF
TRBJ2-5,TRBV6-5,CASSFGGYQETQYF
TRBJ2-3,TRBV4-3,CASSQEPTPSGGGDTQYF
TRBJ2-7,TRBV7-3,CASSFRLAGGLFYEQYF
TRBJ2-7,TRBV6-6,CASSYPDRGLAYEQYF
TRBJ1-1,TRBV4-2,CASSQDPGEAFF
TRBJ2-5,TRBV11-2,CASSLDFQGTQYF
TRBJ1-2,TRBV6-6,CASSATGIFYGYTF
TRBJ2-5,TRBV7-2,CASSLEPTSGGFSETQYF
TRBJ1-1,TRBV29-1,CSVPGAVETEAFF
TRBJ2-7,TRBV4-2,CASSQDYGTGDPRSSYEQYF
TRBJ1-1,TRBV2,CASSDGRHTEAFF
TRBJ2-7,TRBV2,CASSKDGEQYF
TRBJ2-2,TRBV4-2,CASSQEPSAGGELFF
TRBJ2-2,TRBV4-2,CASSQELASGGGGELFF
TRBJ2-1,TRBV4-2,CASSQVPVGAGDNEQFF
TRBJ1-2,TRBV4-3,CASSQEPTGVDGYTF
TRBJ2-7,TRBV4-2,CASSQEASGAPYEQYF